This TCR beta chain was identified in a study of blood T cell repertoires in COVID-19 (dated by TCRdb to 2020 to 2021). About the investigation overall: Collaborator samples came from the United States, Italy and Spain and covered acute and convalescent phases of COVID-19. Subjects who had been exposed to COVID-19, were actively infected with it, or had recovered from it provided the deeply sampled blood TCRbeta repertoires that made up the dataset. Where available, HLA class I and class II types were taken from metadata supplied by the sample provider and were not determined by assay-based typing. Sample metadata almost always included a de-identified subject ID, COVID-19 status, age in years and sex. The prospective study material was composed of cDNA or gDNA derived from T cells, B-cell-depleted T cells, or PBMCs. A freely available public database, intended as a resource for researchers studying the immune response to SARS-CoV-2, is where the repertoires were released. Samples came from the ongoing ImmuneRACE study (first 160 participants) plus 1,254 subjects from 6 global collaborators. Overall study outcomes, separate from this receptor: The amount of clinical and demographic metadata varied by source and participant and was provided uncurated.

CDR1 is given as KGHSH and CDR2 as LQKENI, both from the germline V gene. Reading from cysteine to phenylalanine, the CDR3 counts 18 amino acids. Only CDR3 DNA is held: 54 bases, read in frame from base 1. V ends up 2 bases short and J 2 bases short, with an unmatched junction base count of 12. Enrolling through a virtual design, the prospective study's participants ranged in age from roughly 18 to 100 years and lived across 24 United States geographic areas. In the prospective study, participants were assigned to cohorts based on the clinical history participants reported in a screening survey and a study questionnaire. ImmuneRACE Cohort 3 recovered participants were defined by two consecutive negative NP/OP PCR tests, healthcare professional clearance, or symptom resolution. Mobile phlebotomists in the prospective study collected whole blood, serum and a nasopharyngeal or oropharyngeal swab from every participant. Additional blood draws and questionnaires over an approximately 2-month period could optionally be provided by prospective study participants. Before DNA extraction, prospective study blood samples were shipped either frozen or at room temperature.

Remarks on this clone: This clone's antigen is unknown. One base away there is no much larger clone; base qualities are not given.

TCRbeta CDR3 regions were amplified from genomic DNA by means of the immunoSEQ Assay, a bias-controlled multiplex PCR. On the study's bioinformatics: The number of nucleated cells in each sample was estimated by amplification of reference gene primers within the assay. To quantify the absolute abundance of each unique TCRbeta CDR3 rearrangement, sequence reads were collapsed and filtered. Productive Simpson clonality was computed per sample as the square root of Simpson's diversity index over productive rearrangements. The source is immuneACCESS, and TCRdb retained only in-frame sequences with V and J called. Part of the clones is not carried over; for the studies checked, unresolved V genes explain less than half of this, and the remainder is unexplained. V and J calls and clone size come straight from that table; D and trimming were deduced from the DNA. Counted in this sample were around 310,000 clones; just under 90% of them appeared once. The top ten clonotypes cover over 9% of the sample.

Here the chain combines TRBV18 and TRBJ2-7, with TRBD1 identical over 10 junction bases. The sequenced sample consisted of PBMCs or T cells enriched from blood (not recorded which). This TCR was recovered from a woman aged 25 to 39 who had recovered from COVID-19. The DNA is as follows: TGTGCCAGCTCACCATCGACAGGGGGCCGCTTTCCTACCTACGAGCAGTACTTC. Protein translation: CASSPSTGGRFPTYEQYF.